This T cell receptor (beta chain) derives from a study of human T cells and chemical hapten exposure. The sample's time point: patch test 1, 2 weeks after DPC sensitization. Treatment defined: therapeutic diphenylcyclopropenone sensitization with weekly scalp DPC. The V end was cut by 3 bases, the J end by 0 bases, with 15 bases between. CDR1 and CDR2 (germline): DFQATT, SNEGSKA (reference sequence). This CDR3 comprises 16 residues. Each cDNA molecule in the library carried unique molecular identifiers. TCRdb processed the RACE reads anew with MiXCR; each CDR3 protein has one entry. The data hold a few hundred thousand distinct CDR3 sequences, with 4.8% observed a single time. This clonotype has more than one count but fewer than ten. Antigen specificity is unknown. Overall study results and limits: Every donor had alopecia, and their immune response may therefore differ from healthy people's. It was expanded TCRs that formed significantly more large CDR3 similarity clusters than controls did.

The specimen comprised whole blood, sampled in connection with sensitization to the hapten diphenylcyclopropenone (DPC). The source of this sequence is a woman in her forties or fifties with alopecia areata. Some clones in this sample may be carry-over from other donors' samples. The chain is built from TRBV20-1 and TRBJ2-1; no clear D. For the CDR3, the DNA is TGCAGTGCTAGGGCCACTCTTGCTAGCTCCTACAATGAGCAGTTCTTC. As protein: CSARATLASSYNEQFF.